This T cell receptor beta chain is from a study of CD8 T cells in Susac syndrome. After extraction with the RNeasy kit, roughly 0.45 to 1 ug of the RNA was reverse transcribed using random hexamers. Each CDR3 protein is one row after TCRdb ran MiXCR on the immunoSEQ multiplex PCR reads. Here the sample spans more than 100,000 distinct CDR3 sequences, just over 95% being singletons. CDR1 is MDHEN and CDR2 is SYDVKM in the germline V gene. The CDR3 sequence is 16 residues long. With 7 bases removed from V and 0 bases from J, the gap between germline ends came to 13 bases. The clonotype originates from a human donor with Susac syndrome. Sequenced: CD4+ T cells from PBMCs. J is TRBJ2-6 and V is TRBV28; no clear D. The CDR3 DNA sequence: TGTGCCAGCACCGGTACAGAGAACTCTGGGGCCAACGTCCTGACTTTC. It translates to CASTGTENSGANVLTF.